The 32 T cell receptor beta chains below come from one sample, sequenced in a study of blood T cell repertoires in COVID-19. TCRdb's table, derived via immunoSEQ multiplex PCR, lists solely in-frame clones and lacks some. The data show several thousand clones, with about nine tenths seen just once and roughly a tenth held by the top ten. Sequenced input: peripheral blood. All receptors come from a human donor with active COVID-19. The donor label of this sample is uncertain.

This clone has a handful of counts. This chain uses TRBV5-1 with TRBJ1-3; tentative D call: TRBD1 (5 bases). Trimming stripped 4 bases from V and 0 bases from J, with 11 bases between. Looked up from germline, CDR1 is SGHRS and CDR2 is YFSETQ. The CDR3 has 15 residues. CDR3 protein: CASSPLDSSGNTIYF. CDR3 coding DNA: TGCGCCAGCAGCCCTTTAGACAGCTCTGGAAACACCATATATTTT. Supplemented by reference TRBV5-1 and TRBJ1-3, the full variable domain reads KAGVTQTPRYLIKTRGQQVTLSCSPISGHRSVSWYQQTPGQGLQFLFEYFSETQRNKGNFPGRFSGRQFSNSRSEMNVSTLELGDSALYLCASSPLDSSGNTIYFGEGSWLTVV.

This rearrangement joins TRBV6-5 to TRBJ2-1, with D possibly matching TRBD2 (5 bases). This CDR3 spans 14 amino acids. In germline, CDR1 is MNHEY, CDR2 SVGAGI. V was trimmed by 5 bases and J by 5 bases, leaving 13 bases between them. Written as DNA, the CDR3 is TGTGCCAGCAGTCGGCCCGGCGGGCACAATGAGCAGTTCTTC. As protein: CASSRPGGHNEQFF.

This chain joins TRBV7-9 and TRBJ2-5; tentatively, D is TRBD1 (6 bases). The length of the CDR3 is 13 residues. Trimming left V 1 base short and J 5 bases short, with 8 bases between. Germline-derived CDR1 and CDR2 are SEHNR and FQNEAQ (reference sequence). This chain's CDR3 is CASSLGGRETQYF. Written as DNA, the CDR3 is TGTGCCAGCAGCTTAGGGGGGCGCGAGACCCAGTACTTC.

The chain combines TRBV9 with TRBJ2-3, with TRBD2 matching over 8 bases. V lost 0 bases to trimming and J lost 3 bases; unmatched junction nucleotides: 9. This CDR3 has 17 residues. CDR1 and CDR2 from the germline V gene are SGDLS and YYNGEE. CDR3 nucleotides: TGTGCCAGCAGCGTAGCGGGTACGGGGGGGCCAACAGATACGCAGTATTTT. It translates to CASSVAGTGGPTDTQYF. Full variable domain (rest looked up from reference TRBV9 and TRBJ2-3): DSGVTQTPKHLITATGQRVTLRCSPRSGDLSVYWYQQSLDQGLQFLIQYYNGEERAKGNILERFSAQQFPDLHSELNLSSLELGDSALYFCASSVAGTGGPTDTQYFGPGTRLTVL.

The genes are TRBV6-5 and TRBJ1-2; TRBD1 matches 11 bases. CDR1 and CDR2 from the germline V gene are MNHEY and SVGAGI. This CDR3 has 13 amino acids. V dropped 11 bases and J dropped 5; count of bases not matched to a gene: 7. The CDR3 sequence is CAGGTGGGYGYTF. CDR3 DNA: TGTGCCGGGGGGACAGGGGGTGGTTATGGCTACACCTTC.

The chain joins TRBV11-2 to TRBJ1-2; 9 positions match TRBD1. The V and J ends lost 5 bases and 2 bases, in that order; junction bases with no gene match: 9. Germline CDR1 reads SGHAT; CDR2 reads FQNNGV. The CDR3 is 16 amino acids. CDR3 sequence (DNA): TGTGCCAGCAGCACTCTACAGGGGGCAAGGAACTATGGCTACACCTTC. This codes for CASSTLQGARNYGYTF.

This sequence joins TRBV30 and TRBJ2-1; a possible D gene is TRBD2 (5 bases). CDR1 and CDR2 (germline): GTSNPN, SVGIG (reference sequence). CDR3 length equals 13 residues. The V end lost 4 bases, the J end lost 0 bases, and 7 bases lay between the germline ends. CDR3 region: CAWTGSSYNEQFF. DNA for the CDR3: TGTGCCTGGACGGGGTCCTCCTACAATGAGCAGTTCTTC.

The gene calls are TRBV19 and TRBJ1-5; TRBD1 is a possible D gene (5 bases). The CDR3 loop spans 19 amino acids. Germline lookup yields CDR1 LNHDA and CDR2 SQIVND (reference sequence). Trimming took off 6 bases at V and 3 bases at J, with 27 bases between the two ends. CDR3 coding DNA: TGTGCCAGTAGGTCCCGTAAGGGAGGGGCCTCGGATAACAATCAGCCCCAGCATTTT. This sequence encodes CASRSRKGGASDNNQPQHF.

The chain combines TRBV14 with TRBJ1-5; 7 bases align to TRBD1. Trimming cost V 3 bases and J 10 bases; bases outside gene matches: 9. The CDR3 extends over 14 amino acids. Germline assignment: CDR1 SGHDN and CDR2 FVKESK. The DNA for the CDR3 is TGTGCCAGCAGCCAGGCCGGGACAGCGCGACCCCAGCATTTT. Amino acid sequence: CASSQAGTARPQHF.

This chain links TRBV7-9 with TRBJ2-1; TRBD2 matches at 12 bases. The V and J ends lost 4 bases and 4 bases, in that order; junction bases with no gene match: 8. This CDR3 has 17 residues. Germline CDR1 and CDR2: SEHNR and FQNEAQ (reference sequence). For the CDR3, the DNA is TGTGCCAGCAGCTCTACAGGACTAGCGGGAACTTACAATGAGCAGTTCTTC. It is translated as CASSSTGLAGTYNEQFF.

J is TRBJ2-2 and V is TRBV6-6; D is possibly TRBD1 (6 bases). Per the germline V gene, CDR1 is MNHNY and CDR2 is SVGAGI (reference sequence). The CDR3 contains 14 residues. V gave up 2 bases and J gave up 4 bases, with 8 bases separating them. This CDR3 reads CASSYQDSTGELFF. DNA of the CDR3: TGTGCCAGCAGTTACCAGGACAGCACCGGGGAGCTGTTTTTT.

Note on this clone: The sample holds other DNA sequences that translate to the same CDR3. This chain joins TRBV12-3 or TRBV12-4 and TRBJ1-2; 9 bases match TRBD1. This CDR3 is 13 amino acids long. J gave up 5 bases and V 4 bases, and 2 bases lay outside the gene matches. CDR3 amino acids: CASSSGQGYGYTF. CDR3 DNA: TGTGCCAGCAGTTCAGGACAGGGGTATGGCTACACCTTC.

The chain links TRBV28 to TRBJ2-3; possibly TRBD2 for D (7 bases). Between the trimmed V and J ends, which lost 3 bases and 10 bases, there was a span of 17 bases. This CDR3 contains 14 residues. CDR1 and CDR2 (germline): MDHEN, SYDVKM. The CDR3 DNA follows: TGTGCCAGCAGTTTGGGGGCGGGAGTGTCCCCGCAGTATTTT. Its translation is CASSLGAGVSPQYF.

This chain joins TRBV28 and TRBJ2-7; TRBD1 matches at 9 bases. J was trimmed by 0 bases and V by 5 bases; bases with no gene match: 14. Germline assignment: CDR1 MDHEN and CDR2 SYDVKM. The CDR3 is made up of 18 amino acids. CDR3 DNA: TGTGCCAGCAGTGTCTTACTCTACAGGGGGCCCCTCTCCTACGAGCAGTACTTC. This codes for CASSVLLYRGPLSYEQYF.

V usage is TRBV28 and J usage is TRBJ1-2, with 8 bases matching TRBD1. CDR3 size: 14 residues. Losses at the gene ends were 4 bases for V and 5 bases for J; bases not matched to a gene: 6. CDR1 is MDHEN, CDR2 SYDVKM, per germline. The CDR3: CASSSGTGRYGYTF. Written as DNA, the CDR3 is TGTGCCAGCAGTTCAGGGACAGGACGTTATGGCTACACCTTC.

The rearrangement joins TRBV7-2 to TRBJ2-3, with 7 bases matching TRBD2. V dropped 5 bases and J dropped 1; count of bases not matched to a gene: 6. Germline CDR1 SGHTA, CDR2 FQGNSA. The CDR3 is 15 amino acids. The CDR3 region is CASSPTSVRTDTQYF. CDR3 in DNA: TGTGCCAGCAGCCCAACTAGCGTGCGCACAGATACGCAGTATTTT.

The rearrangement links TRBV30 to TRBJ2-7; 8 nucleotides match TRBD1. V gave up 3 bases and J gave up 1 base; unmatched junction bases: 5. Per germline, CDR1 GTSNPN and CDR2 SVGIG (reference sequence). This CDR3 region has 14 residues. The CDR3 DNA reads as TGTGCCTGGAGAACAGGGGGACTGTCCTACGAGCAGTACTTC. As protein: CAWRTGGLSYEQYF.

The chain has TRBV5-6 and TRBJ2-6; TRBD1 aligns across 8 bases. The CDR3 has 16 amino acids. The germline V gene encodes CDR1 SGHDT and CDR2 YYEEEE. V shed 4 bases and J 3 bases; nucleotides not matched to a gene: 6. CDR3 bases: TGTGCCAGCAGCGGCCAGGGGGCAGGTGGGGCCAACGTCCTGACTTTC. It specifies CASSGQGAGGANVLTF.

The chain joins TRBV18 to TRBJ1-5; the D is unclear. Germline CDR1 KGHSH, CDR2 LQKENI. The CDR3 loop spans 13 amino acids. Trimming shortened V by 3 bases and J by 5 bases, and 8 bases separated the two germline ends. The CDR3 spells CASSPRLDQPQHF. In DNA, the CDR3 is TGTGCCAGCTCACCCCGATTAGATCAGCCCCAGCATTTT.

This clone was counted between two and nine times. The chain has TRBV10-2 and TRBJ2-7; D is possibly TRBD1 (5 bases). This CDR3 is built from 14 residues. The germline V gene encodes CDR1 WSHSY and CDR2 SAAADI. V was shortened by 0 bases and J by 2 bases, with 8 bases between the two germline ends. CDR3 DNA: TGCGCCAGCAGTGAGTCCGCCAGGGCCTACGAGCAGTACTTC. Translating gives CASSESARAYEQYF.

The J gene is TRBJ1-3, the V gene TRBV9; D might be TRBD1 (6 bases). V dropped 3 bases and J dropped 4 bases, with 17 bases sitting between them. CDR3 size: 16 residues. Germline CDR1 is SGDLS and CDR2 is YYNGEE. For the CDR3, the DNA is TGTGCCAGCAGCGAAACCGGGACATTGGTCGGAAACACCATATATTTT. It translates to CASSETGTLVGNTIYF. The complete variable domain, with remaining parts taken from reference TRBV9 and TRBJ1-3, reads DSGVTQTPKHLITATGQRVTLRCSPRSGDLSVYWYQQSLDQGLQFLIQYYNGEERAKGNILERFSAQQFPDLHSELNLSSLELGDSALYFCASSETGTLVGNTIYFGEGSWLTVV.

The V gene is TRBV5-1, the J gene TRBJ2-7, with 8 bases identical to TRBD2. The CDR3 sequence is 17 residues long. The germline CDR1 and CDR2 sequences are SGHRS and YFSETQ. Trimming at V came to 4 bases and at J to 2 bases, leaving 14 bases not matched to a gene. The CDR3 sequence: CASSQRLQTSVPYEQYF. The CDR3 coding sequence is TGCGCCAGCAGCCAGAGACTTCAGACTAGCGTCCCCTACGAGCAGTACTTC.

V and J are TRBV10-2 and TRBJ2-3, with 12 bases identical to TRBD1. J gave up 5 bases and V 3 bases, and 15 bases lay outside the gene matches. Germline V lookup: CDR1 WSHSY, CDR2 SAAADI. The CDR3 is 19 residues long. The chain's CDR3 is CASSDFPGQGAGGVDTQYF. CDR3 sequence (DNA): TGCGCCAGCAGTGATTTCCCGGGACAGGGGGCGGGAGGGGTAGATACGCAGTATTTT.

This clone was recorded once. The chain recombines TRBV7-8 with TRBJ1-2; D is possibly TRBD1 (6 bases). The CDR3 consists of 12 residues. The germline V gene has CDR1 SGHVS and CDR2 FQNEAQ. V lost 5 bases and J 4 bases, leaving 8 bases between the germline ends. CDR3: CASSPQGYGYTF. The CDR3 DNA reads TGTGCCAGCAGCCCACAGGGCTATGGCTACACCTTC.

This chain uses TRBV19 with TRBJ2-1; TRBD1 agrees at 7 bases. The CDR3 is 13 residues long. Germline CDR1 LNHDA, CDR2 SQIVND (reference sequence). J gave up 12 bases and V 3 bases, and 8 bases lay outside the gene matches. CDR3 region: CASSMWARGWQFF. As DNA, the CDR3 is TGTGCCAGTAGTATGTGGGCCAGGGGGTGGCAGTTCTTC. The full variable domain, completed using reference TRBV19 and TRBJ2-1, is DGGITQSPKYLFRKEGQNVTLSCEQNLNHDAMYWYRQDPGQGLRLIYYSQIVNDFQKGDIAEGYSVSREKKESFPLTVTSAQKNPTAFYLCASSMWARGWQFFGPGTRLTVL.

The chain recombines TRBV12-1 with TRBJ2-1; the table's D call TRBD1 went unverified against the DNA. TRBV12-1 is a recognized pseudogene. This CDR3 has 12 amino acids. In DNA, the CDR3 is TGTGCCAGCAGCTTCGACAGTTCAGGGCAGTTCTTC. It codes for CASSFDSSGQFF.

The chain has TRBV11-3 and TRBJ2-1, with D perhaps matching TRBD2 (6 bases). The CDR3 has 15 residues. The germline CDR1 and CDR2 sequences are SGHNT and YENEEA. Trimming took 5 bases from V and 7 from J, leaving 18 bases between them. The CDR3 spells CASSLGETSLNEQFF. In DNA form, the CDR3 reads TGTGCCAGCAGCCTCGGTGAGACTAGTCTTAATGAGCAGTTCTTC.

The chain recombines TRBV19 with TRBJ1-1, with D possibly being TRBD1 (5 bases). This CDR3 has 15 amino acids. Germline V gene lookup returns CDR1 LNHDA and CDR2 SQIVND (reference sequence). Trimming cost V 7 bases and J 4 bases, with 19 bases left between them. The CDR3 here is CASIRDPHPGTEAFF. The CDR3 DNA reads TGTGCCAGTATCAGGGATCCTCATCCGGGCACTGAAGCTTTCTTT. Based on the CDR3 plus reference TRBV19 and TRBJ1-1, the full variable domain is DGGITQSPKYLFRKEGQNVTLSCEQNLNHDAMYWYRQDPGQGLRLIYYSQIVNDFQKGDIAEGYSVSREKKESFPLTVTSAQKNPTAFYLCASIRDPHPGTEAFFGQGTRLTVV.

In nucleotides, the CDR3 is TGTGCCACCCAAAGACAGACTAATCAGCCCCAGCATTTT. Its protein product is CATQRQTNQPQHF. The chain combines TRBV24-1 with TRBJ1-5; tentative D call: TRBD1 (5 bases). The germline V and J ends were trimmed by 9 bases and 4 bases, with 12 bases remaining between them. The CDR3 has 13 amino acids. The germline gives CDR1 KGHDR, CDR2 SFDVKD.

This rearrangement joins TRBV29-1 to TRBJ2-1, with TRBD2 matching over 9 bases. CDR1 and CDR2 from the germline V gene are SQVTM and ANQGSEA. Trimming cost V 5 bases and J 3 bases; bases outside gene matches: 5. The CDR3 spans 14 residues. The CDR3 sequence: CSVLAGKSYNEQFF. The CDR3 DNA reads TGCAGCGTTCTAGCGGGAAAGAGCTACAATGAGCAGTTCTTC.

The chain carries TRBV15 and TRBJ2-6; 7 bases align to TRBD1. The V and J ends lost 1 base and 4 bases, in that order; junction bases with no gene match: 4. Germline CDR1 is LNHNV and CDR2 is YYDKDF (reference sequence). The CDR3 is 16 amino acids. The chain's CDR3 is CATSRGQGTGANVLTF. Written as DNA, the CDR3 is TGTGCCACCAGCAGAGGACAGGGCACAGGGGCCAACGTCCTGACTTTC.

The V gene is TRBV5-6, the J gene TRBJ2-5; 10 bases agree with TRBD1. The germline V gene encodes CDR1 SGHDT and CDR2 YYEEEE. V lost 6 bases, J lost 5 bases, and 7 bases stayed unmatched. CDR3 length equals 14 residues. CDR3 sequence reads: CASKRQGARETQYF. As DNA, the CDR3 is TGTGCCAGCAAAAGACAGGGGGCCAGGGAGACCCAGTACTTC.